This T cell receptor beta chain was identified during a study of cytomegalovirus exposure and HLA in healthy donors. Study summary: A previous analysis identified 95 million to 120 million unique TCR beta sequences derived from around 200 million T cells.

Germline V gene data show CDR1 as MNHNS and CDR2 as SASEGT. Between the trimmed V and J ends, which lost 4 bases and 2 bases, there was a span of 10 bases. The CDR3 totals 14 residues. About this clone: The antigen is unknown.

PCR amplification relied on 60 Vbeta primers (plus 13 Jbeta primers). Sequenced by immunoSEQ multiplex PCR; TCRdb stores in-frame clones only, minus some. The sample has 150,000 to 190,000 clones, around 84% seen once. Study-wide points: CMV serostatus was the sole immune exposure data available. When a later analysis compared HLA-associated TCR beta chains with equally common others, the HLA-associated chains turned out to be more clonally expanded and to have lower generation probabilities. Presence/absence analyses assumed roughly uniform sequencing depth across donors, which may not hold.

This receptor was taken from a woman aged 18-30 years in good health and CMV-seronegative. V and J are TRBV6-1 and TRBJ2-3, with D uncertain. The sample was PBMCs. The CDR3 nucleotides read TGTGCCAGCAGTGGAATTGGGCCCACAGATACGCAGTATTTT. Protein sequence: CASSGIGPTDTQYF.